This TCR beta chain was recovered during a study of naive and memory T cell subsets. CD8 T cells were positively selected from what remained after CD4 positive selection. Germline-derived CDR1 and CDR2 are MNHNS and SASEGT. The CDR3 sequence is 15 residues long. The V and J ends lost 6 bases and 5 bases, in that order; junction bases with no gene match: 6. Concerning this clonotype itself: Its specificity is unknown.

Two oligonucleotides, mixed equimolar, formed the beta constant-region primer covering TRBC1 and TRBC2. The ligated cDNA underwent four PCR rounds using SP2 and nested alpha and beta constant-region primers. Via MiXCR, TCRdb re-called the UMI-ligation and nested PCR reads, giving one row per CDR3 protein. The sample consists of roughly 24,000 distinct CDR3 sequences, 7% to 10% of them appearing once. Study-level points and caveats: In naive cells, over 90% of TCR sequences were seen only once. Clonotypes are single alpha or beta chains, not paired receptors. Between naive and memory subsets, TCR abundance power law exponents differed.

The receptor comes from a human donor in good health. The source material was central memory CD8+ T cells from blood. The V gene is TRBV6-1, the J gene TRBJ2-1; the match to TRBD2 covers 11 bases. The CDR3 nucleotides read TGTGCCAGCAGCCCGCTAGCGGGAGGAAACAATGAGCAGTTCTTC. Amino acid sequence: CASSPLAGGNNEQFF.